Following are 3 T cell receptor beta chains from one sample sequenced in a study of T cells in Graves' hyperthyroidism and ophthalmopathy. Amplification of TCR beta CDR3 regions used RNA as the template. The HTBI primer set served for first-round RT-PCR of the TCR CDR3. TCRdb analysed the multiplex PCR reads with MiXCR anew, one entry per CDR3 protein. The repertoire holds about 480,000 distinct CDR3 sequences, with over 13% as singletons. Specimen: blood. Receptors originate from a woman aged 18-29 years with Graves' hyperthyroidism.

Notes on this clonotype: A much larger clone lies a single base off, so this may be a read error. This sequence joins TRBV18 and TRBJ2-1, with a possible D match to TRBD2 (6 bases). Looked up from germline, CDR1 is KGHSH and CDR2 is LQKENI. This CDR3 has 16 residues. CDR3 residues: CASSPGSGRSYNDQFF. DNA of the CDR3: TGTGCCAGCTCACCGGGAAGCGGGCGCTCCTACAATGATCAGTTCTTC. The whole variable domain, filled in from reference TRBV18 and TRBJ2-1, reads NAGVMQNPRHLVRRRGQEARLRCSPMKGHSHVYWYRQLPEEGLKFMVYLQKENIIDESGMPKERFSAEFPKEGPSILRIQQVVRGDSAAYFCASSPGSGRSYNDQFFGPGTRLTVL.

This clonotype has at least ten counts. The chain has TRBV20-1 and TRBJ2-5, with a tentative D call TRBD1 (5 bases). The CDR3 totals 13 residues. Trimming removed 3 bases from V and 1 base from J, with 9 bases in between. Germline V gives CDR1 DFQATT, CDR2 SNEGSKA (reference sequence). The CDR3 spells CSARDTIQETQYF. CDR3 in DNA: TGCAGTGCTAGGGACACCATCCAAGAGACCCAGTACTTC.

This clonotype was observed many times. The V and J genes are TRBV10-3 and TRBJ1-5; perhaps TRBD1 as D (6 bases). The CDR3 sequence is 13 residues long. Germline CDR1 is ENHRY and CDR2 is SYGVKD. V shed 6 bases and J shed 5 bases, with 11 bases lying between them. CDR3 amino acids: CAIRDRTDQPQHF. CDR3 in DNA: TGTGCCATCAGGGACCGGACAGATCAGCCCCAGCATTTT.